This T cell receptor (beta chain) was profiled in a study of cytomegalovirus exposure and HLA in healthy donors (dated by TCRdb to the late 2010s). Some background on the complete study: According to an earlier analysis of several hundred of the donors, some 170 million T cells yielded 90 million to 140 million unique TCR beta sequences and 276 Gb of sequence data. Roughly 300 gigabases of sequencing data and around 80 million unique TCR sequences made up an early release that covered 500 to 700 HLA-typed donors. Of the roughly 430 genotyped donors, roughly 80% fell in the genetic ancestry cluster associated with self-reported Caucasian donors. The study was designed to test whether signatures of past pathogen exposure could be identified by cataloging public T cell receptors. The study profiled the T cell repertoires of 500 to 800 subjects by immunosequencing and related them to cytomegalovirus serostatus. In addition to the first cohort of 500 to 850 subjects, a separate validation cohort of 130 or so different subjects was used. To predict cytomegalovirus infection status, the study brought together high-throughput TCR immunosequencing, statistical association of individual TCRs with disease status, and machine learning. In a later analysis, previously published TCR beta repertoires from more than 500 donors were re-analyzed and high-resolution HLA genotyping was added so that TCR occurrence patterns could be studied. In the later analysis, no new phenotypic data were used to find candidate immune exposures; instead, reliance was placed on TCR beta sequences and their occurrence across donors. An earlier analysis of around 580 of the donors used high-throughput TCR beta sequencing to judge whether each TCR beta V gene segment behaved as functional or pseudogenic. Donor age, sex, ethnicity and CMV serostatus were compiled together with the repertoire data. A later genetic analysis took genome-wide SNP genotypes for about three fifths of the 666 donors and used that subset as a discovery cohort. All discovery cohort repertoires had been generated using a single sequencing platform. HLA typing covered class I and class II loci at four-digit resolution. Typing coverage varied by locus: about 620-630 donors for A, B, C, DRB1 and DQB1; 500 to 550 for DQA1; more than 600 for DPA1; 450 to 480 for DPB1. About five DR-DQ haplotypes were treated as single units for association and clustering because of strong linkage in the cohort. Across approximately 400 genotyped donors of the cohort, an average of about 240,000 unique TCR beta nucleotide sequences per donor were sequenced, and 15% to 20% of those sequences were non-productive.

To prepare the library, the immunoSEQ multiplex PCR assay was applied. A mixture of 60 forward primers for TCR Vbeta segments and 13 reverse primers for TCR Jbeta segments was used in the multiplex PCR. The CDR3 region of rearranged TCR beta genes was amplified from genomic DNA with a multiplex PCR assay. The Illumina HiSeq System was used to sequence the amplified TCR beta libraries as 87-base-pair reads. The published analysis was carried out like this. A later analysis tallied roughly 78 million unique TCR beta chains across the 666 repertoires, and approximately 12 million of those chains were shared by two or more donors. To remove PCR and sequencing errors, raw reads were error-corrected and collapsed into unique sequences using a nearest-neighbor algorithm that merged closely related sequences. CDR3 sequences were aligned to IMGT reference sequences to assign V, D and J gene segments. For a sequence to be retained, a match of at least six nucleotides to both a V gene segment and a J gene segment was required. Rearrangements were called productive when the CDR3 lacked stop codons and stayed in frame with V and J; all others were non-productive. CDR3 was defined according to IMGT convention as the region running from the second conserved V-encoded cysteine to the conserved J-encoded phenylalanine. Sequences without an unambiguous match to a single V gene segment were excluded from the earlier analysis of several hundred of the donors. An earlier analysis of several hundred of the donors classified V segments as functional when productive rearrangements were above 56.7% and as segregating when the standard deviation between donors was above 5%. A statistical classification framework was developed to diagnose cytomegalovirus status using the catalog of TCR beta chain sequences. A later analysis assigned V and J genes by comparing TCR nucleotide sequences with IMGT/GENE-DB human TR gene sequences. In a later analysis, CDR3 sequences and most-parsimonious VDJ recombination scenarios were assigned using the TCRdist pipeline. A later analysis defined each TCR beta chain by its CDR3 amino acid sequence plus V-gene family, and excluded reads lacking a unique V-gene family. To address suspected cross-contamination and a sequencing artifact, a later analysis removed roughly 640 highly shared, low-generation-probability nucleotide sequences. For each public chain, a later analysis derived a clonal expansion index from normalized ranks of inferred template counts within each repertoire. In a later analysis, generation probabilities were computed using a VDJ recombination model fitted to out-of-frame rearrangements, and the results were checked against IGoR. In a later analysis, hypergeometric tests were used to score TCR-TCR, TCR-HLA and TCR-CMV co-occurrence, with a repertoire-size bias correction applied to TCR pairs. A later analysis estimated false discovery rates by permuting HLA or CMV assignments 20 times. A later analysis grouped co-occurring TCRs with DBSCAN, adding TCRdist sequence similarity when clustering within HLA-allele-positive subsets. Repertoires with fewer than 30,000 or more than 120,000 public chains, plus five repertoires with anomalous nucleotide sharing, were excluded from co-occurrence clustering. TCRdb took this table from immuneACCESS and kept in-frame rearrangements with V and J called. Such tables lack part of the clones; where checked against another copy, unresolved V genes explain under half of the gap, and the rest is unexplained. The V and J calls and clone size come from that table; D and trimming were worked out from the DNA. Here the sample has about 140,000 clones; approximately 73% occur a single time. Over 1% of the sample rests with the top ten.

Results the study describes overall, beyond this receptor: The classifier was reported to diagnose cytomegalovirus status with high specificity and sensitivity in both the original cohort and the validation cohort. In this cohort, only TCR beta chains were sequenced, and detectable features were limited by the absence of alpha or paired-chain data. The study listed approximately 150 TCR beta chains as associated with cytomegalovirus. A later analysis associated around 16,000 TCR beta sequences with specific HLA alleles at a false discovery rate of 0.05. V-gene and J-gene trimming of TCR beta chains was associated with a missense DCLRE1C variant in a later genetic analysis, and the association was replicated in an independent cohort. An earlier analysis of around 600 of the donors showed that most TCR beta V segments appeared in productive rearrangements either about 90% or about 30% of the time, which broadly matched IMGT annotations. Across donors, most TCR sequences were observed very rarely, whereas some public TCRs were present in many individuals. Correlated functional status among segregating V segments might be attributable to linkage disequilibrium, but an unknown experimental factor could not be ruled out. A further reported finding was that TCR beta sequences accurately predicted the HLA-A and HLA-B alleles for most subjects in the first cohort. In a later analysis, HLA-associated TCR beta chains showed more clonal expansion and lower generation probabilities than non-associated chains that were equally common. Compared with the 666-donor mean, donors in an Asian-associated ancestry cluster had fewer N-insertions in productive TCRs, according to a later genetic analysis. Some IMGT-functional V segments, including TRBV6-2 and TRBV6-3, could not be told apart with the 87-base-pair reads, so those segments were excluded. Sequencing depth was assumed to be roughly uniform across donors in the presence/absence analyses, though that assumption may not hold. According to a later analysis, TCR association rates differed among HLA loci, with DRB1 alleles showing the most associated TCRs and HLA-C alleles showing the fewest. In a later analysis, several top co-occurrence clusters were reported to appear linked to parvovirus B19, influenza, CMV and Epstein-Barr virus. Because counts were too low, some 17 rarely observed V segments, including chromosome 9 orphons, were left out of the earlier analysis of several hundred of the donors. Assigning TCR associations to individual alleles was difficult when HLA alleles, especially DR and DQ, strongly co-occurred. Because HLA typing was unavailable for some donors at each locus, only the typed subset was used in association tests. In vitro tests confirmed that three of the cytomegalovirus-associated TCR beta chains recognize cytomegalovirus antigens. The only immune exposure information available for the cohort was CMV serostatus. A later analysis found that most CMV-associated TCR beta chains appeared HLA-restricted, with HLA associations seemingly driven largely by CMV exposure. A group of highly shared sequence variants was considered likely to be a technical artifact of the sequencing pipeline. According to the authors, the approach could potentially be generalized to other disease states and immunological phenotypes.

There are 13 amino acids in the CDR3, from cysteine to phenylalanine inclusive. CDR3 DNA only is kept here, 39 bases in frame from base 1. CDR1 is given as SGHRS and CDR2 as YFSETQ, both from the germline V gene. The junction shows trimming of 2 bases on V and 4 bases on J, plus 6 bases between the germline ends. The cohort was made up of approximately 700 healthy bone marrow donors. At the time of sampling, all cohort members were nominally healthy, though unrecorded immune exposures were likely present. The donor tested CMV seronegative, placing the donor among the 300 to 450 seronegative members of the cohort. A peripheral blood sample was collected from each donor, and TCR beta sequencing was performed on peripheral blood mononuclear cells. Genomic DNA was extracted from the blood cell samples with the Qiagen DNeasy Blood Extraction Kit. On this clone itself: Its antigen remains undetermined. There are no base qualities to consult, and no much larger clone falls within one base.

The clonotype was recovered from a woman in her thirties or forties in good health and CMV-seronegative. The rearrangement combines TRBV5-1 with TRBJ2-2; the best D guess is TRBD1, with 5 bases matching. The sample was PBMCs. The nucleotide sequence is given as TGCGCCAGCAGCTTTCAGGGCACCGGGGAGCTGTTTTTT. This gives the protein CASSFQGTGELFF.